One and the same sample provided the 25 T cell receptor beta chains below, sequenced in a study of Tregs in tolerant kidney transplant recipients. This table comes from immunoSEQ multiplex PCR, and its TCRdb copy is limited to in-frame clones, with some not included. Here the sample spans some 70,000 clones, 70% to 90% being singletons. The sequencing used CD4+ T cells from blood, collected before the transplant. The receptor set was obtained from a human donor who received a combined kidney and bone marrow transplant.

V usage is TRBV28 and J usage is TRBJ2-1; 9 bases fit TRBD1. The CDR3 contains 14 residues. CDR1 MDHEN and CDR2 SYDVKM come from the germline V gene. After removal of 8 bases from V and 8 bases from J, the junction contained 10 bases not matched to a gene. In DNA, the CDR3 is TGTGCCAGCTTGCCCGGGGACAGGGTCCATGAGCAGTTCTTC. Protein sequence: CASLPGDRVHEQFF.

V gene TRBV5-6 combines with J gene TRBJ2-7; 8 positions match TRBD2. The germline gives CDR1 SGHDT, CDR2 YYEEEE. Losses at the gene ends were 1 base for V and 5 bases for J; bases not matched to a gene: 8. The length of the CDR3 is 15 residues. The CDR3 region has the DNA TGTGCCAGCAGCTTGCCGGGACTAGTCGGCCACGAGCAGTACTTC. It codes for CASSLPGLVGHEQYF.

This chain links TRBV2 with TRBJ1-3; D might be TRBD1 (5 bases). The CDR3 spans 16 residues. Germline values: CDR1 SNHLY, CDR2 FYNNEI. V lost 4 bases, J lost 0 bases, and 13 bases lay in between. The CDR3 DNA follows: TGTGCCAGCAGTGGTCAGGGAACGGACTCTGGAAACACCATATATTTT. Its translation is CASSGQGTDSGNTIYF. Full variable domain (remainder filled in from reference TRBV2 and TRBJ1-3): EPEVTQTPSHQVTQMGQEVILRCVPISNHLYFYWYRQILGQKVEFLVSFYNNEISEKSEIFDDQFSVERPDGSNFTLKIRSTKLEDSAMYFCASSGQGTDSGNTIYFGEGSWLTVV.

The CDR3 reads CATSSGDRGGEQYF. The DNA of the CDR3 is TGTGCCACCAGCAGCGGGGACAGGGGAGGCGAGCAGTACTTC. V is TRBV15 and J is TRBJ2-7; 10 positions agree with TRBD1. In germline, CDR1 is LNHNV, CDR2 YYDKDF (reference sequence). The CDR3 is 14 amino acids. J was trimmed by 6 bases and V by 3 bases; bases with no gene match: 5.

This chain joins TRBV6-1 and TRBJ2-2; 10 bases match TRBD2. Germline V lookup: CDR1 MNHNS, CDR2 SASEGT. This CDR3 contains 14 residues. Unmatched junction bases numbered 1, after V lost 7 bases and J lost 2 bases. The CDR3 reads CASKLAGNTGELFF. In nucleotides, the CDR3 is TGTGCCAGCAAACTAGCGGGAAACACCGGGGAGCTGTTTTTT.

This chain links TRBV11-2 with TRBJ1-1, with D unclear. With 5 bases removed from V and 1 base from J, the gap between germline ends came to 11 bases. Germline V gene lookup returns CDR1 SGHAT and CDR2 FQNNGV. CDR3 length equals 14 residues. The CDR3 DNA follows: TGTGCCAGCAGCAACAGCCTATCGAACACTGAAGCTTTCTTT. It is translated as CASSNSLSNTEAFF. The whole variable domain, filled in from reference TRBV11-2 and TRBJ1-1, reads EAGVAQSPRYKIIEKRQSVAFWCNPISGHATLYWYQQILGQGPKLLIQFQNNGVVDDSQLPKDRFSAERLKGVDSTLKIQPAKLEDSAVYLCASSNSLSNTEAFFGQGTRLTVV.

This rearrangement joins TRBV10-1 to TRBJ2-7, with D tentatively TRBD2 (5 bases). The ends were cut back, 3 bases at V and 0 bases at J, with 12 bases in the middle. The CDR3 has 15 residues. Germline lookup yields CDR1 WNHNN and CDR2 SYGVQD (reference sequence). This chain's CDR3 is CASSEGLPSSYEQYF. In nucleotides, the CDR3 is TGCGCCAGCAGTGAAGGACTCCCAAGCTCCTACGAGCAGTACTTC.

This clone was recorded once. This chain connects TRBV28 to TRBJ1-2, with a weak D call TRBD1 (6 bases). Germline V gene data show CDR1 as MDHEN and CDR2 as SYDVKM. Trimming removed 3 bases at V and 4 bases at J, with 12 bases between. CDR3 size: 14 residues. DNA for the CDR3: TGTGCCAGCAGTTTCCCCGGACAGAGCTATGGCTACACCTTC. Its protein product is CASSFPGQSYGYTF.

V gene TRBV4-2 combines with J gene TRBJ1-2, with D maybe TRBD1 (5 bases). CDR3 length: 17 residues. The V gene lost 0 bases and the J gene lost 1 base, with 15 bases spanning the gap. CDR1 and CDR2 (germline): LGHNA, YNFKEQ. The CDR3 reads CASSQEGFRGDNYGYTF. CDR3 bases: TGTGCCAGCAGCCAAGAAGGATTTCGGGGGGATAACTATGGCTACACCTTC.

The table lists this clone with a count of one. The chain links TRBV30 to TRBJ2-2, with D tentatively TRBD2 (5 bases). CDR1 and CDR2 from the germline V gene are GTSNPN and SVGIG (reference sequence). The CDR3 covers 14 residues. With 3 bases removed from V and 1 base from J, the gap between germline ends came to 9 bases. CDR3 DNA: TGTGCCTGGAGGTCGGGGAAGAACACCGGGGAGCTGTTTTTT. It is translated as CAWRSGKNTGELFF.

The chain links TRBV16 to TRBJ2-7; D is undetermined. Germline values: CDR1 KGHSY, CDR2 FQNENV. CDR3 length equals 14 residues. V lost 0 bases and J 2 bases, leaving 8 bases between the germline ends. The DNA for the CDR3 is TGTGCCAGCAGCCAATCTGGCGGTACCTACGAGCAGTACTTC. Protein product: CASSQSGGTYEQYF.

The sample holds one count of this clone. The chain carries TRBV6-5 and TRBJ2-7; D is perhaps TRBD1 (6 bases). CDR3 length equals 13 residues. V lost 6 bases and J lost 4, with 13 bases in between. Germline CDR1 and CDR2: MNHEY and SVGAGI. CDR3 region: CASSRTVKYEQYF. The CDR3 DNA sequence: TGTGCCAGCAGCCGGACAGTCAAGTACGAGCAGTACTTC.

The chain combines TRBV11-2 with TRBJ2-7; possibly TRBD1 for D (6 bases). Per the germline V gene, CDR1 is SGHAT and CDR2 is FQNNGV. Deletions cut 7 bases from V and 1 base from J, with 14 bases between. The CDR3 sequence is 14 residues long. This CDR3 is CASTTRTVSYEQYF. CDR3 sequence (DNA): TGTGCCAGCACCACCAGGACAGTATCCTACGAGCAGTACTTC. The variable domain in full, with the rest retrieved from reference TRBV11-2 and TRBJ2-7, is EAGVAQSPRYKIIEKRQSVAFWCNPISGHATLYWYQQILGQGPKLLIQFQNNGVVDDSQLPKDRFSAERLKGVDSTLKIQPAKLEDSAVYLCASTTRTVSYEQYFGPGTRLTVT.

The J gene is TRBJ1-5, the V gene TRBV28, with D unclear. The CDR3 has 11 amino acids. Germline CDR1 reads MDHEN; CDR2 reads SYDVKM. The V end was cut by 6 bases, the J end by 11 bases, with 11 bases between. The CDR3 protein is CASSLSLTQHF. Written as DNA, the CDR3 is TGTGCCAGCAGCCTTAGCTTAACCCAGCATTTT.

The J gene is TRBJ2-7, the V gene TRBV28, with 7 bases fitting TRBD1. The V and J ends lost 5 bases and 2 bases, in that order; junction bases with no gene match: 3. CDR3 size: 13 residues. Germline CDR1 is MDHEN and CDR2 is SYDVKM. CDR3 residues: CASSRGQAYEQYF. In nucleotides, the CDR3 is TGTGCCAGCAGTCGTGGACAGGCCTACGAGCAGTACTTC.

This rearrangement joins TRBV29-1 to TRBJ2-1, with TRBD2 identical over 10 bases. The CDR3 spans 16 residues. CDR1 is SQVTM, CDR2 ANQGSEA, per germline. V trimming: 3 bases; J trimming: 1 base; junction bases outside the gene matches: 6. The CDR3 loop is CSVETSGSGSYNEQFF. CDR3 in DNA: TGCAGCGTTGAGACTAGCGGGTCCGGATCCTACAATGAGCAGTTCTTC.

This clone was detected a few times. This chain links TRBV11-3 with TRBJ2-2, with D perhaps matching TRBD1 (5 bases). Trimming stripped 1 base from V and 7 bases from J, with 10 bases between. The germline CDR1 and CDR2 sequences are SGHNT and YENEEA. The CDR3 runs to 14 residues. This CDR3 is CASSLGQPGGELFF. CDR3 nucleotides: TGTGCCAGCAGCTTAGGACAGCCCGGCGGGGAGCTGTTTTTT.

The chain couples TRBV12-5 to TRBJ1-1; 8 nucleotides agree with TRBD1. The CDR3 consists of 12 residues. V gave up 5 bases and J gave up 8 bases; unmatched junction bases: 4. Germline V CDR1 and CDR2: LGHNT, FRNRAP. The CDR3 loop reads CASGQQGGEAFF. CDR3 DNA sequence: TGTGCTAGTGGTCAACAGGGGGGAGAAGCTTTCTTT. The complete variable domain, with remaining parts taken from reference TRBV12-5 and TRBJ1-1, reads DARVTQTPRHKVTEMGQEVTMRCQPILGHNTVFWYRQTMMQGLELLAYFRNRAPLDDSGMPKDRFSAEMPDATLATLKIQPSEPRDSAVYFCASGQQGGEAFFGQGTRLTVV.

The chain's CDR3 is CASSLARSNEQFF. The CDR3 nucleotides read TGTGCCAGCAGCTTAGCTAGGTCCAATGAGCAGTTCTTC. The chain links TRBV7-3 to TRBJ2-1; D uncertain. The CDR3 is made up of 13 amino acids. V was shortened by 2 bases and J by 6 bases, with 8 bases between the two germline ends. From germline, CDR1 is SGHTA and CDR2 FQGTGA.

The CDR3 sequence: CASSLKPKGREQYF. In nucleotides, the CDR3 is TGTGCCAGCAGCTTGAAACCCAAGGGGCGGGAGCAGTACTTC. The genes are TRBV5-8 and TRBJ2-7, with a weak D call TRBD1 (5 bases). In germline, CDR1 is SGHTS, CDR2 YDEGEE. The CDR3 is 14 residues long. V lost 1 base and J lost 7, with 15 bases in between.

This clone occurred once. The V and J genes are TRBV5-1 and TRBJ2-5; 7 bases match TRBD1. This CDR3 is 15 amino acids long. The ends lost 6 bases at V and 4 bases at J; junction bases unmatched: 12. Per germline, CDR1 SGHRS and CDR2 YFSETQ. The CDR3 protein is CASTQGKRTPETQYF. In DNA, the CDR3 is TGCGCCAGCACACAGGGGAAGAGAACCCCAGAGACCCAGTACTTC. Based on the CDR3 plus reference TRBV5-1 and TRBJ2-5, the full variable domain is KAGVTQTPRYLIKTRGQQVTLSCSPISGHRSVSWYQQTPGQGLQFLFEYFSETQRNKGNFPGRFSGRQFSNSRSEMNVSTLELGDSALYLCASTQGKRTPETQYFGPGTRLLVL.

This chain uses TRBV6-5 with TRBJ1-1; TRBD1 is a possible D gene (5 bases). The CDR3 runs to 13 residues. Deletions cut 2 bases from V and 6 bases from J, with 10 bases between. CDR1 and CDR2 from the germline V gene are MNHEY and SVGAGI. CDR3 residues: CASSYTGSSEAFF. As DNA, the CDR3 is TGTGCCAGCAGTTACACAGGATCTTCTGAAGCTTTCTTT.

The chain carries TRBV2 and TRBJ1-3; D uncertain. The germline CDR1 and CDR2 sequences are SNHLY and FYNNEI. The ends were cut back, 3 bases at V and 0 bases at J, with 9 bases in the middle. The CDR3 consists of 15 residues. This CDR3 is CASSDEDYSGNTIYF. The CDR3, as DNA: TGTGCCAGCAGTGATGAGGACTACTCTGGAAACACCATATATTTT. The full variable domain, with the rest looked up from reference TRBV2 and TRBJ1-3, is EPEVTQTPSHQVTQMGQEVILRCVPISNHLYFYWYRQILGQKVEFLVSFYNNEISEKSEIFDDQFSVERPDGSNFTLKIRSTKLEDSAMYFCASSDEDYSGNTIYFGEGSWLTVV.

CDR3: CASSFERGTDTQYF. CDR3 bases: TGTGCCAGCAGTTTCGAGCGGGGCACAGATACGCAGTATTTT. V usage is TRBV27 and J usage is TRBJ2-3; TRBD2 might be the D (6 bases). V gave up 3 bases and J gave up 1 base, with 8 bases separating them. The CDR3 is 14 residues long. Germline V gene data show CDR1 as MNHEY and CDR2 as SMNVEV (reference sequence).

The table lists this clone with a count of one. The V and J genes are TRBV5-1 and TRBJ1-2; D gene ambiguous. V was clipped by 1 base and J by 6 bases, with 10 bases between them. The CDR3 consists of 13 residues. CDR1 SGHRS and CDR2 YFSETQ come from the germline V gene. CDR3 sequence: CASSLFSRNGYTF. Here the CDR3 DNA reads TGCGCCAGCAGCTTGTTTTCCAGGAATGGCTACACCTTC. Filled out from reference TRBV5-1 and TRBJ1-2, the complete variable domain reads KAGVTQTPRYLIKTRGQQVTLSCSPISGHRSVSWYQQTPGQGLQFLFEYFSETQRNKGNFPGRFSGRQFSNSRSEMNVSTLELGDSALYLCASSLFSRNGYTFGSGTRLTVV.